The 13 T cell receptor beta chains in this list originate from one sample, sequenced in a study of control samples from healthy donors and cancer patients. The repertoire was sequenced with immunoSEQ multiplex PCR; TCRdb's copy has only in-frame clones and lacks some. Counted here are approximately 160,000 clones, just over 90% occurring once; the ten biggest clones make up over 4%. What was sequenced was blood. These receptor sequences come from an older woman in good health.

V is TRBV19 and J is TRBJ1-1; D is undetermined. V dropped 5 bases and J dropped 3 bases, with 22 bases sitting between them. The CDR3 sequence is 17 residues long. Germline V gives CDR1 LNHDA, CDR2 SQIVND (reference sequence). CDR3 protein: CASSPSVPWRADTEAFF. The CDR3 DNA is TGTGCCAGTAGTCCTTCGGTCCCATGGCGAGCTGACACTGAAGCTTTCTTT.

The chain links TRBV14 to TRBJ2-7; TRBD1 might be the D (5 bases). From germline, CDR1 is SGHDN and CDR2 FVKESK. CDR3 length equals 14 residues. Trimming cost V 8 bases and J 5 bases, with 19 bases left between them. The CDR3 nucleotides read TGTGCCAGCCACTCAAACGCAGGGTCCCACGAGCAGTACTTC. The encoded protein is CASHSNAGSHEQYF. Full variable domain (missing parts from reference TRBV14 and TRBJ2-7): EAGVTQFPSHSVIEKGQTVTLRCDPISGHDNLYWYRRVMGKEIKFLLHFVKESKQDESGMPNNRFLAERTGGTYSTLKVQPAELEDSGVYFCASHSNAGSHEQYFGPGTRLTVT.

The V gene is TRBV18, the J gene TRBJ2-7, with D possibly being TRBD1 or TRBD2 (5 bases each). Per germline, CDR1 KGHSH and CDR2 LQKENI. V was pared by 3 bases and J by 7 bases, with 19 bases between. CDR3 size: 15 residues. CDR3 bases: TGTGCCAGCTCACCGAGGGACGGCCCCGGCATAGAGCAGTACTTC. Translated, it gives CASSPRDGPGIEQYF.

The J gene is TRBJ1-6, the V gene TRBV27, with TRBD1 matching 8 bases. The junction had 4 bases not matched to a gene; V was cut back by 5 bases and J by 7 bases. Germline values: CDR1 MNHEY, CDR2 SMNVEV (reference sequence). The CDR3 length is 14 residues. The CDR3 region is CASSIRTGNSPLHF. CDR3 DNA sequence: TGTGCCAGCAGTATCCGGACAGGGAATTCACCCCTCCACTTT.

The chain joins TRBV28 to TRBJ1-6, with D possibly TRBD1 on 5 matching bases. Between the trimmed V and J ends, which lost 8 bases and 8 bases, there was a span of 13 bases. Looked up from germline, CDR1 is MDHEN and CDR2 is SYDVKM. The CDR3 spans 13 residues. In DNA, the CDR3 is TGTGCCAGCTGGACAAGTAAAGATTCACCCCTCCACTTT. It yields the protein CASWTSKDSPLHF.

This chain joins TRBV18 and TRBJ2-1, with D tentatively TRBD2 (5 bases). Per the germline V gene, CDR1 is KGHSH and CDR2 is LQKENI. Trimming cost V 6 bases and J 1 base, with 10 bases left between them. The CDR3 has 14 amino acids. Here the CDR3 reads CASSRGGSYNEQFF. DNA of the CDR3: TGTGCCAGCTCCCGTGGAGGATCCTACAATGAGCAGTTCTTC.

V usage is TRBV5-3 and J usage is TRBJ1-5; TRBD1 matches 9 bases. TRBV5-3 is annotated as an ORF whose role is uncertain. With 3 bases clipped from V and 0 bases from J, the junction kept 7 bases outside the gene matches. The CDR3 contains 17 residues. The CDR3 nucleotides read TGTGCCAGAAGCTGGTACAGGGGGCGAAATAGCAATCAGCCCCAGCATTTT. Its protein product is CARSWYRGRNSNQPQHF.

This sequence joins TRBV10-3 and TRBJ1-2; D remains unclear. The length of the CDR3 is 16 residues. Germline values: CDR1 ENHRY, CDR2 SYGVKD. V gave up 0 bases and J gave up 7 bases, with 18 bases separating them. Here the CDR3 DNA reads TGTGCCATCAGTGAGTCAGCCATTTCCGAGGGCTCTGGCTACACCTTC. It is translated as CAISESAISEGSGYTF.

The chain couples TRBV12-2 to TRBJ2-3; the table gives TRBD2 as D, unverified against the DNA. TRBV12-2 is deemed a pseudogene. The CDR3 contains 19 residues. CDR3 DNA: TGTGCAAGTCGCTTAGACTTACGGGGGGCCGGAAGAATCCGGCATACGCAGTATTTT. Its translation: CASRLDLRGAGRIRHTQYF.

CDR3 residues: CASSQVGGLGAWSTEAFF. The DNA for the CDR3 is TGCGCCAGCAGCCAAGTGGGTGGGCTGGGAGCTTGGAGCACTGAAGCTTTCTTT. The chain recombines TRBV4-3 with TRBJ1-1; D is unresolved. The CDR3 extends over 18 amino acids. Trimming left V 1 base short and J 4 bases short, with 22 bases between. Per germline, CDR1 LGHNA and CDR2 YSLEER.

The chain employs TRBV15 and TRBJ1-5; no clear D gene. CDR3 length: 16 amino acids. Germline V CDR1 and CDR2: LNHNV, YYDKDF (reference sequence). Trimming stripped 0 bases from V and 0 bases from J, with 9 bases between. The DNA for the CDR3 is TGTGCCACCAGCAGAGATCCCTCTACTAGCAATCAGCCCCAGCATTTT. It encodes CATSRDPSTSNQPQHF.

In this sample, this clone turned up once. This chain uses TRBV19 with TRBJ1-4, with D maybe TRBD1 (6 bases). Per the germline V gene, CDR1 is LNHDA and CDR2 is SQIVND (reference sequence). Deletions cut 6 bases from V and 5 bases from J, with 7 bases between. The CDR3 has 12 amino acids. In DNA, the CDR3 is TGTGCCAGTAGCGGGACAAATGAAAAACTGTTTTTT. This codes for CASSGTNEKLFF.

The chain couples TRBV25-1 to TRBJ2-3; 12 positions agree with TRBD2. Losses at the gene ends were 4 bases for V and 6 bases for J; bases not matched to a gene: 8. The CDR3 spans 16 residues. From germline, CDR1 is MGHDK and CDR2 SYGVNS. This CDR3 reads CASSGTSGDILDTQYF. The CDR3 nucleotides read TGTGCCAGCAGTGGGACTAGCGGGGACATTCTGGATACGCAGTATTTT. The whole variable domain, remainder taken from reference TRBV25-1 and TRBJ2-3, is EADIYQTPRYLVIGTGKKITLECSQTMGHDKMYWYQQDPGMELHLIHYSYGVNSTEKGDLSSESTVSRIRTEHFPLTLESARPSHTSQYLCASSGTSGDILDTQYFGPGTRLTVL.